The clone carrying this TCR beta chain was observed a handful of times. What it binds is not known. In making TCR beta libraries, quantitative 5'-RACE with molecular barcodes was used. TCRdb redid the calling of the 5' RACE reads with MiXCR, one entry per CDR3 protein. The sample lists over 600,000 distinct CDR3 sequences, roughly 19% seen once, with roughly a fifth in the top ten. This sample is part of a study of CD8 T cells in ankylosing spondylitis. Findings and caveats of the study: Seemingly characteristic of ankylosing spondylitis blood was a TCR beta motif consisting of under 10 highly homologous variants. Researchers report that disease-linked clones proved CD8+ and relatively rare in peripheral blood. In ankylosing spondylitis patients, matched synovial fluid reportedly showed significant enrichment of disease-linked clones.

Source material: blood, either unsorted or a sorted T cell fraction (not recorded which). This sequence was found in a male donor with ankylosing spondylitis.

CDR3 in amino acids: CASSRRGAMYEQYF. Written as DNA, the CDR3 is TGTGCCAGCAGTCGGAGGGGGGCTATGTACGAGCAGTACTTC. The chain couples TRBV12-3 or TRBV12-4 to TRBJ2-7; D assignment may be TRBD1 or TRBD2 (6 bases each). The CDR3 is made up of 14 amino acids. Trimming cost V 5 bases and J 4 bases, with 15 bases left between them.